This T cell receptor beta chain is drawn from a study of control samples from healthy donors and cancer patients. Germline CDR1 SGHRS, CDR2 YFSETQ. This CDR3 spans 11 amino acids. The V end lost 3 bases, the J end lost 4 bases, and 5 bases lay between the germline ends. The table came from immunoSEQ multiplex PCR; TCRdb's copy has only in-frame clones and leaves some out. Here the sample spans roughly 86,000 clones, about nine tenths being singletons. The chain uses TRBV5-1 and TRBJ2-7; the D is unclear. Sequenced sample: blood. The source is a woman between 18 and 29 years old in good health. The DNA for the CDR3 is TGCGCCAGCAGCTCGAGTTACGAGCAGTACTTC. Encoded protein: CASSSSYEQYF.